This T cell receptor (beta chain) was retrieved from a study of beta chain features in type 1 diabetes. Study-level points and caveats: Equally in patients and controls, shorter templates might have been favored by PCR.

Reverse transcription of all isolated RNA meant that expressed TCRB transcripts were sequenced. Measured with immunoSEQ multiplex PCR; TCRdb has only the in-frame clones, and not every one. The table has about 340,000 clones, roughly 8% seen once; the top ten hold less than 0.45%. Trimming removed 1 base from V and 3 bases from J; junction bases left unmatched: 2. The CDR3 is 14 amino acids. Germline assignment: CDR1 SEHNR and CDR2 FQNEAQ (reference sequence). For this clone: The antigen is unknown. The same CDR3 is also encoded by other DNA sequences in this sample.

CD45RO/CCR7/CD25/CD127/CD95/CD27 sorting isolated CD4+ naive, central memory, regulatory and stem cell-like memory cells. Sequencing was performed on central memory CD4+ T cells from blood. The TCR originated in a woman between 18 and 30 years old in good health. The V and J genes are TRBV7-9 and TRBJ2-5; 7 bases match TRBD2. The CDR3 loop reads CASSLGLAEETQYF. Here the CDR3 DNA reads TGTGCCAGCAGCTTAGGACTAGCAGAAGAGACCCAGTACTTC. The full variable domain, with the rest looked up from reference TRBV7-9 and TRBJ2-5, is DTGVSQNPRHKITKRGQNVTFRCDPISEHNRLYWYRQTLGQGPEFLTYFQNEAQLEKSRLLSDRFSAERPKGSFSTLEIQRTEQGDSAMYLCASSLGLAEETQYFGPGTRLLVL.